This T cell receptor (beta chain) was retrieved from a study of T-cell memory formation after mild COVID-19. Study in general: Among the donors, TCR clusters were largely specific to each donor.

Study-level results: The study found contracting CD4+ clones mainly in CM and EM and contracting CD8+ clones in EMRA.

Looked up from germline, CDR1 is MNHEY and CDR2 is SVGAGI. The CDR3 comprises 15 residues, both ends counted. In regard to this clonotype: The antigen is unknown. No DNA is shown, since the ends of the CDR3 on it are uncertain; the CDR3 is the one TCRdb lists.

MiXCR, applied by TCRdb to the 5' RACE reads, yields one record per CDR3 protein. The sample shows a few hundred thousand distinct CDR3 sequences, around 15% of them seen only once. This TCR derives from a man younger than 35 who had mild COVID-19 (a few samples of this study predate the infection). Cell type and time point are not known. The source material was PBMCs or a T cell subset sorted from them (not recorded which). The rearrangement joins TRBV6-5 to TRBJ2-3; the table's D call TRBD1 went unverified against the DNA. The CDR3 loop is CASSSSDRGLDTQYF.